This T cell receptor (beta chain) was identified in a study of shared clonotypes between healthy human individuals. Study overall: The study drew on a couple of women and a few men aged 18 to 49 as donors. Study results and limitations: Memory subsets generally showed lower estimated richness than naive subsets. The study found lower generation probabilities in non-shared clonotypes than in those shared by all four donors.

Germline V lookup: CDR1 SGHVS, CDR2 FQNEAQ. The CDR3 is made up of 13 amino acids. Trimming cost V 1 base and J 6 bases, with 7 bases left between them. To note about this clone: Its antigen is unknown.

Each of the donors was a healthy adult who was HIV-negative and had not had a recent acute infection or vaccination. Using immunoSEQ multiplex PCR, the repertoire was profiled, and TCRdb retains in-frame clones only, with some absent. The sample consists of around 700,000 clones, around three quarters of them appearing once. The material sequenced was memory CD4+ T cells sorted from blood. Subset in this sample: CD45RA-negative fraction. This sequence was found in a woman aged 25 to 39 in good health. This chain uses TRBV7-8 with TRBJ2-1, with unresolved D. The CDR3 reads CASSLGNSNEQFF. CDR3 nucleotides: TGTGCCAGCAGCTTAGGGAATAGCAATGAGCAGTTCTTC.